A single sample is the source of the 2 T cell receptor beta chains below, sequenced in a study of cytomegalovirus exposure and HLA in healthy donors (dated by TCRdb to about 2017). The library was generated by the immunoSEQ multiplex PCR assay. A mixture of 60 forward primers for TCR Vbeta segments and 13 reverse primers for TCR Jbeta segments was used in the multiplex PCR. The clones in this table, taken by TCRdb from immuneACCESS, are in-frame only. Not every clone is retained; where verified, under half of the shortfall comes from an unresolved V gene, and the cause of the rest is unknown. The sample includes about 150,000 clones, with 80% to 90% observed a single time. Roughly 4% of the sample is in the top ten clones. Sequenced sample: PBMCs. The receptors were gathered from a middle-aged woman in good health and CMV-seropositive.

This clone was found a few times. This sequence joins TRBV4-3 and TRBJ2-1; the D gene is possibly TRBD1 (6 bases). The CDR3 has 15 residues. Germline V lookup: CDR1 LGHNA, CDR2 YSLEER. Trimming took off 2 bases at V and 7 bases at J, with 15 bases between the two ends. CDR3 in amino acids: CASSQLPRGGNEQFF. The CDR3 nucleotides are TGCGCCAGCAGCCAACTGCCCAGGGGCGGGAATGAGCAGTTCTTC.

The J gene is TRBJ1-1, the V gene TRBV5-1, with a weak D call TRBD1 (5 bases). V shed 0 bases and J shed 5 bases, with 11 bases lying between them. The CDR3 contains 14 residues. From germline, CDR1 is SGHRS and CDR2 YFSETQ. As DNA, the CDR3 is TGCGCCAGCAGCTTGGAAAGGGGTAGAACTGAAGCTTTCTTT. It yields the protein CASSLERGRTEAFF.